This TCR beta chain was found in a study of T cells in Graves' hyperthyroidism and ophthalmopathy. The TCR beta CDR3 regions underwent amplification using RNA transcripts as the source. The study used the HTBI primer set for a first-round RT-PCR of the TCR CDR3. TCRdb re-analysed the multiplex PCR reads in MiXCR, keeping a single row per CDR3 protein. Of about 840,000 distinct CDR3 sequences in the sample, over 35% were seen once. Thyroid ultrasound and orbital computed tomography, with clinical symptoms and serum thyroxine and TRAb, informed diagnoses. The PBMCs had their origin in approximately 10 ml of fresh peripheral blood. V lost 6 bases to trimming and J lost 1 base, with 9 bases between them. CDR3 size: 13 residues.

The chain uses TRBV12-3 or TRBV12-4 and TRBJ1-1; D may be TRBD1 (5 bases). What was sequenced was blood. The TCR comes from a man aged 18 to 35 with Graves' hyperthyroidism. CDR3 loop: CASRGRQNTEAFF. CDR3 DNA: TGTGCCAGCAGGGGACGGCAGAACACTGAAGCTTTCTTT.